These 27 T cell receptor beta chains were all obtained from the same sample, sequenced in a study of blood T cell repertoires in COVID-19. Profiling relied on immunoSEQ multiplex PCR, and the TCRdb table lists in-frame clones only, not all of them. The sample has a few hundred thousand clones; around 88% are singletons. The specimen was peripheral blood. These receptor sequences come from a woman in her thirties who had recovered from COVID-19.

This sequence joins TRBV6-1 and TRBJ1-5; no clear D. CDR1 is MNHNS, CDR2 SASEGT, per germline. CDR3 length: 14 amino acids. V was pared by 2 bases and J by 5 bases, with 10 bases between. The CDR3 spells CASSEFVSYQPQHF. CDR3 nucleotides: TGTGCCAGCAGTGAATTTGTTTCTTATCAGCCCCAGCATTTT.

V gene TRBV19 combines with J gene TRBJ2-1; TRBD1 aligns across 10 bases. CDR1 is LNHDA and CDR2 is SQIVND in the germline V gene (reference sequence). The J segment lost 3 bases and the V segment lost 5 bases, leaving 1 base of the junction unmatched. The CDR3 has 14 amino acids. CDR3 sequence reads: CASSRDRGYNEQFF. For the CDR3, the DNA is TGTGCCAGTAGTCGGGACAGGGGCTACAATGAGCAGTTCTTC. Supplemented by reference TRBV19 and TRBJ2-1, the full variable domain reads DGGITQSPKYLFRKEGQNVTLSCEQNLNHDAMYWYRQDPGQGLRLIYYSQIVNDFQKGDIAEGYSVSREKKESFPLTVTSAQKNPTAFYLCASSRDRGYNEQFFGPGTRLTVL.

CDR3 protein: CASSVRKQGTGNTIYF. CDR3 nucleotide sequence: TGTGCCAGCAGCGTTAGAAAACAGGGTACTGGAAACACCATATATTTT. The chain couples TRBV7-8 to TRBJ1-3; a weak D match, TRBD1 (6 bases). The CDR3 is made up of 16 amino acids. Germline V CDR1 and CDR2: SGHVS, FQNEAQ. Between the trimmed V and J ends, which lost 5 bases and 2 bases, there was a span of 16 bases.

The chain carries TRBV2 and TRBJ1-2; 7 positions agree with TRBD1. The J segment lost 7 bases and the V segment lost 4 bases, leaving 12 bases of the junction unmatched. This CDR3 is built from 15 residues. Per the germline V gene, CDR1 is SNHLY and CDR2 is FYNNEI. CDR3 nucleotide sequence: TGTGCCAGCAGTGCGACAGGGAGTGGTGAGGGTGGCTACACCTTC. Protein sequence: CASSATGSGEGGYTF.

The CDR3 DNA reads as TGTGCCAGCTTTAGGAGGTACAATAATTCACCCCTCCACTTT. This encodes CASFRRYNNSPLHF. The chain joins TRBV21-1 to TRBJ1-6. TRBV21-1 is a recognized pseudogene. The CDR3 is 14 residues long.

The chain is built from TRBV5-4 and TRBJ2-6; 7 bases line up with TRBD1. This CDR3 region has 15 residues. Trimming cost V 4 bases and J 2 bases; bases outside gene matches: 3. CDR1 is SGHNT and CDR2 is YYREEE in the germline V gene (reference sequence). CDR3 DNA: TGTGCCAGCAGCAAAGACAGGGCTGGGGCCAACGTCCTGACTTTC. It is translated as CASSKDRAGANVLTF.

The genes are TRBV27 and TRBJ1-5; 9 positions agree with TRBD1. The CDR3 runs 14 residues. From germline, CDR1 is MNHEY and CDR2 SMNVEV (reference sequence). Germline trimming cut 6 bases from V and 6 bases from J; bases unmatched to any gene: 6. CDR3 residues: CASRMGQGSQPQHF. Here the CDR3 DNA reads TGTGCCAGCAGGATGGGACAGGGCAGTCAGCCCCAGCATTTT.

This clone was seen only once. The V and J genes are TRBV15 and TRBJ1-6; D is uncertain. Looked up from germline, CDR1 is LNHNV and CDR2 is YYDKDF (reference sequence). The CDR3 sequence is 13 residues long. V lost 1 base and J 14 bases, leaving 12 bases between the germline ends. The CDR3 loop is CATSRAEVGALHF. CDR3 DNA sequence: TGTGCCACCAGCAGAGCAGAGGTCGGGGCCCTCCACTTT.

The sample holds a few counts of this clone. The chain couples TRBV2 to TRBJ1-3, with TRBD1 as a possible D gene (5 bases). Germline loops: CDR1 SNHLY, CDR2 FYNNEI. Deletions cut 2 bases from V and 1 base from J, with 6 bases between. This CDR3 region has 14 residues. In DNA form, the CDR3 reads TGTGCCAGCAGTGAACAGGGATCTGGAAACACCATATATTTT. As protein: CASSEQGSGNTIYF.

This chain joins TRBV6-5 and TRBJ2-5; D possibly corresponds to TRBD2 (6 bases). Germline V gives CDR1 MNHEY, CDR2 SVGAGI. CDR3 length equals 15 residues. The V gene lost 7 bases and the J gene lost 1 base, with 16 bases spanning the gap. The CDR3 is CASNPGGTAQETQYF. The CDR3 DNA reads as TGTGCCAGCAACCCGGGCGGGACCGCCCAAGAGACCCAGTACTTC.

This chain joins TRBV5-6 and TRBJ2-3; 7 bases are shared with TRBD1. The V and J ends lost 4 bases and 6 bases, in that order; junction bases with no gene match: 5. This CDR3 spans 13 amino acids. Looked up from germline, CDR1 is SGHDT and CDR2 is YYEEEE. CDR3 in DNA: TGTGCCAGCAGCAAGACAGGGTCCGATACGCAGTATTTT. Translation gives CASSKTGSDTQYF.

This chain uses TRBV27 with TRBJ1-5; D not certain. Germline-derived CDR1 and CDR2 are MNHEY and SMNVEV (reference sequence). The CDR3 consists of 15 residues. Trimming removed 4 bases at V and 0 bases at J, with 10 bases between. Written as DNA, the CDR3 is TGTGCCAGCAGTTCCCGGGGTGCTAGCAATCAGCCCCAGCATTTT. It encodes CASSSRGASNQPQHF.

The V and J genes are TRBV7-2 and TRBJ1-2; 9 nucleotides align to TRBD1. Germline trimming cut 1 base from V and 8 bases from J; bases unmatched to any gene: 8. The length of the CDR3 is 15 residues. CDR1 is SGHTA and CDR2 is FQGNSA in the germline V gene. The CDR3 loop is CASSLVSDRGDGYTF. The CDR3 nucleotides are TGTGCCAGCAGCTTAGTATCGGACAGGGGAGACGGCTACACCTTC.

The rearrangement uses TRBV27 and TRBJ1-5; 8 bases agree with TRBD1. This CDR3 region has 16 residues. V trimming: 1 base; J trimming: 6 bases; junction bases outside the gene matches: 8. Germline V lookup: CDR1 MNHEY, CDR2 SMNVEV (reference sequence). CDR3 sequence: CASSLWGGQGGQPQHF. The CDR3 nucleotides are TGTGCCAGCAGTTTATGGGGCGGACAGGGTGGTCAGCCCCAGCATTTT.

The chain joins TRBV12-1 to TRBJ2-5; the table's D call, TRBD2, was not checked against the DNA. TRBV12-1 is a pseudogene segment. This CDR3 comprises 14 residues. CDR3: CASSFVEKQETQYF. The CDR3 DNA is TGTGCCAGCAGCTTTGTGGAGAAACAAGAGACCCAGTACTTC.

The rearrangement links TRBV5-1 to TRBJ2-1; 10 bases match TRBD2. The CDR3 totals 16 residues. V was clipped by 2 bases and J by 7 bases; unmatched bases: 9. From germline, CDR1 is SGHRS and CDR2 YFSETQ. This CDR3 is CASSFQAGGPSNEQFF. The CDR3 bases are TGCGCCAGCAGCTTCCAAGCGGGGGGGCCGAGTAATGAGCAGTTCTTC.

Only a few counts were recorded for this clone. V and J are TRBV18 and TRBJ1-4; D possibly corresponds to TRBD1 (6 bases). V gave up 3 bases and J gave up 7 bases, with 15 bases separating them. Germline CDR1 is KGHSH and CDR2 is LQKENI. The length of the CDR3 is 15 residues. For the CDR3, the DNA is TGTGCCAGCTCACCGGGGGCGGCTGGAAGTGAAAAACTGTTTTTT. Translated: CASSPGAAGSEKLFF.

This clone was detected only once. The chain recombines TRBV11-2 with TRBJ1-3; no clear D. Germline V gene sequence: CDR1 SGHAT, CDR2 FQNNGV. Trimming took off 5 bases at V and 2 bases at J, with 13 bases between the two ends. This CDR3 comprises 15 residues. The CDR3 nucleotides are TGTGCCAGCAGCCCCCGACGGCAGGCTGGAAACACCATATATTTT. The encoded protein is CASSPRRQAGNTIYF.

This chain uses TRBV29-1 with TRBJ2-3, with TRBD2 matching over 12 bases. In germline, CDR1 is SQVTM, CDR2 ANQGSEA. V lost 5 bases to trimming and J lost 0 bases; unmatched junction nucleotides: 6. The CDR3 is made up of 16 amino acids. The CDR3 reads CSVTLAGGPSTDTQYF. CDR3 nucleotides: TGCAGCGTTACCCTAGCGGGGGGGCCTAGCACAGATACGCAGTATTTT.

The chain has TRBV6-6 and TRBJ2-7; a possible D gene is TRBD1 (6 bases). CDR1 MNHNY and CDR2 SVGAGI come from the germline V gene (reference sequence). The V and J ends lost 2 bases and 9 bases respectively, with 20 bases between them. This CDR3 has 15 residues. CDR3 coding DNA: TGTGCCAGCAGTTACGGGGGCAGGGCCAGCCCTGGGCAGTACTTC. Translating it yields CASSYGGRASPGQYF.

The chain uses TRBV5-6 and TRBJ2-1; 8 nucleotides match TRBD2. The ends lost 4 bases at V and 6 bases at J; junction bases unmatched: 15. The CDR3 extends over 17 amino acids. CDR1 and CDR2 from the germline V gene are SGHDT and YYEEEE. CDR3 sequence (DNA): TGTGCCAGCAGCCCTTCTAAGAGCGGGGGTCCCACCAATGAGCAGTTCTTC. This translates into CASSPSKSGGPTNEQFF.

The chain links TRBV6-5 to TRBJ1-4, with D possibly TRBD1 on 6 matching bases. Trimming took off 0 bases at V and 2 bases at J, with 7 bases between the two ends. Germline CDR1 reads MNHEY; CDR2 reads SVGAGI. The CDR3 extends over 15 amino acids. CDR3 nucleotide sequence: TGTGCCAGCAGTTACTCGAGGGGGACTAATGAAAAACTGTTTTTT. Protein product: CASSYSRGTNEKLFF.

The CDR3 sequence: CASNTEGMHTEAFF. The DNA for the CDR3 is TGTGCCAGCAACACGGAGGGCATGCACACTGAAGCTTTCTTT. The chain links TRBV9 to TRBJ1-1; D is unclear. The V gene lost 6 bases and the J gene lost 3 bases, with 15 bases spanning the gap. This CDR3 comprises 14 residues. Germline CDR1 SGDLS, CDR2 YYNGEE.

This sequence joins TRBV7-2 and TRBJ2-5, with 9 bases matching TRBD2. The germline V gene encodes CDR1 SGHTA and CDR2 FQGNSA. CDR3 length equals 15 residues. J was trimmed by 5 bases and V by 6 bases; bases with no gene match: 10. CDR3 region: CASSYQRGDGETQYF. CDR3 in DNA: TGTGCCAGCAGTTATCAGCGGGGGGATGGGGAGACCCAGTACTTC.

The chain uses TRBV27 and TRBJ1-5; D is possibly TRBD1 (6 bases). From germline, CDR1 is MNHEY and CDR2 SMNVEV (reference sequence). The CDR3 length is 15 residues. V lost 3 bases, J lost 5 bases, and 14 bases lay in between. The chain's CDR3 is CASSLTGTSYQPQHF. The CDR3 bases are TGTGCCAGCAGTTTGACCGGGACATCCTATCAGCCCCAGCATTTT.

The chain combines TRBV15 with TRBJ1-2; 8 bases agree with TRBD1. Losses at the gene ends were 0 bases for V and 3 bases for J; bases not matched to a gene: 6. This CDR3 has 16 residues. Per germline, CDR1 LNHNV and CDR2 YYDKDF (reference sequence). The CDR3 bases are TGTGCCACCAGCAGAGACCCAGGGGGCCGAGACTATGGCTACACCTTC. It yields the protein CATSRDPGGRDYGYTF.

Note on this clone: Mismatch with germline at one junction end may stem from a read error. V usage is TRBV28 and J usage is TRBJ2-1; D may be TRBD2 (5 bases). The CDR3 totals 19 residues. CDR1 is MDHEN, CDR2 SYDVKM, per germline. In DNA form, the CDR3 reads TGTGCCAGTAGTTTATACTGGACCCCAAGGAGGTTTGTTCCCAATGAGCAGTTCTTC. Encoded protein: CASSLYWTPRRFVPNEQFF.